This TCR beta chain stems from a study of cytomegalovirus exposure and HLA in healthy donors. General study points: Later analysis demonstrated an association between a missense DCLRE1C variant and TCR beta V- and J-gene trimming. Later findings reportedly placed an Asian-associated ancestry cluster below the approximately 670-donor mean for N-insertions. Most observed TCR sequences were rare, whereas some public TCRs were detected in many donors.

The primer mix had 60 Vbeta and 13 Jbeta primers. Only in-frame clones appear in the TCRdb table, and some are missing; sequencing was by immunoSEQ multiplex PCR. In the table there are some 120,000 clones, 75% to 85% of which are singletons. V gave up 5 bases and J gave up 0 bases, with 14 bases separating them. The CDR3 loop spans 15 amino acids. Germline-derived CDR1 and CDR2 are MNHEY and SMNVEV (reference sequence). Concerning this clone: The antigen is unknown.

The V and J genes are TRBV27 and TRBJ2-7; TRBD2 is a possible D gene (6 bases). The sample consisted of PBMCs. This clonotype was sampled from a male donor in good health and CMV-seropositive. This chain's CDR3 is CASSPLAVYSYEQYF. The CDR3 DNA reads TGTGCCAGCAGTCCCTTAGCGGTCTACTCCTACGAGCAGTACTTC.